The 10 T cell receptor beta chains given below trace back to one sample, sequenced in a study of T cell responses to AZD1222 COVID-19 vaccine. Sequenced by immunoSEQ multiplex PCR; TCRdb stores in-frame clones only, minus some. This repertoire shows about 140,000 clones, about 82% found once; its top ten account for more than 7.5%. The sample in question was peripheral blood, obtained 28 days after the second dose of the MenACWY control vaccine. These receptor sequences come from an adult who received the MenACWY meningococcal vaccine as a control.

This clone was observed a few times. The chain joins TRBV4-2 to TRBJ2-3; 16 nucleotides align to TRBD2. This CDR3 comprises 21 residues. With V trimmed by 0 bases and J by 5 bases, 14 bases remained unmatched. Germline CDR1 reads LGHNA; CDR2 reads YNFKEQ. The CDR3 loop is CASSQEMGLAGGMQAGDTQYF. DNA for the CDR3: TGTGCCAGCAGCCAAGAGATGGGACTAGCGGGAGGGATGCAGGCGGGAGATACGCAGTATTTT.

The genes are TRBV6-5 and TRBJ1-6; unclear D gene. The germline CDR1 and CDR2 sequences are MNHEY and SVGAGI. Trimming stripped 2 bases from V and 7 bases from J, with 12 bases between. This CDR3 region has 15 residues. For the CDR3, the DNA is TGTGCCAGCAGTTACATGGCTGAAGAGAATTCACCCCTCCACTTT. It is translated as CASSYMAEENSPLHF.

V and J are TRBV4-1 and TRBJ2-1, with D maybe TRBD2 (5 bases). This CDR3 has 16 amino acids. Trimming stripped 0 bases from V and 9 bases from J, with 18 bases between. Germline CDR1 and CDR2: MGHRA and YSYEKL. The DNA for the CDR3 is TGCGCCAGCAGCCAAGATTCACAACGGGGTCTTTCTGAGCAGTTCTTC. This gives the protein CASSQDSQRGLSEQFF.

This clone came up once. V is TRBV7-8 and J is TRBJ2-7; D might be TRBD1 (5 bases). The CDR3 runs to 18 residues. CDR1 SGHVS and CDR2 FQNEAQ come from the germline V gene. V dropped 0 bases and J dropped 0 bases, with 18 bases sitting between them. The CDR3 DNA follows: TGTGCCAGCAGCTTAGCGGGGCTATTCGGACGGTCCTCCTACGAGCAGTACTTC. Residues: CASSLAGLFGRSSYEQYF.

This sequence joins TRBV28 and TRBJ2-7; the match to TRBD1 covers 8 bases. In germline, CDR1 is MDHEN, CDR2 SYDVKM. CDR3 size: 13 residues. V lost 5 bases and J lost 5; bases outside the gene matches: 5. The CDR3 region is CASSPQDRDEQYV. CDR3 sequence (DNA): TGTGCCAGCAGTCCTCAGGACAGGGACGAGCAGTACGTC.

The chain employs TRBV7-9 and TRBJ1-6, with unresolved D. The germline gives CDR1 SEHNR, CDR2 FQNEAQ (reference sequence). The CDR3 spans 13 residues. Trimming took 0 bases from V and 7 from J, leaving 4 bases between them. DNA for the CDR3: TGTGCCAGCAGCTTAGCACAGAATTCACCCCTCCACTTT. It translates to CASSLAQNSPLHF. The full variable domain, its missing parts supplied by reference TRBV7-9 and TRBJ1-6, is DTGVSQNPRHKITKRGQNVTFRCDPISEHNRLYWYRQTLGQGPEFLTYFQNEAQLEKSRLLSDRFSAERPKGSFSTLEIQRTEQGDSAMYLCASSLAQNSPLHFGNGTRLTVT.

This chain connects TRBV2 to TRBJ1-4, with D uncertain. Between the trimmed V and J ends, which lost 5 bases and 4 bases, there was a span of 11 bases. Germline CDR1 is SNHLY and CDR2 is FYNNEI. CDR3 length: 14 amino acids. Here the CDR3 reads CASSPDLGNEKLFF. In nucleotides, the CDR3 is TGTGCCAGCAGTCCAGACCTCGGTAATGAAAAACTGTTTTTT.

The chain links TRBV19 to TRBJ2-5; 11 bases match TRBD2. V was pared by 3 bases and J by 5 bases, with 8 bases of the junction left unmatched. Looked up from germline, CDR1 is LNHDA and CDR2 is SQIVND (reference sequence). The CDR3 length is 16 residues. The CDR3 reads CASSIRLLAGGETQYF. Here the CDR3 DNA reads TGTGCCAGTAGTATTCGTTTGTTAGCGGGGGGGGAGACCCAGTACTTC.

The rearrangement links TRBV5-1 to TRBJ2-6; D not resolved. The CDR3 runs to 19 residues. The V gene's germline CDR1 is SGHRS and CDR2 YFSETQ. V was clipped by 4 bases and J by 0 bases, with 20 bases between them. The CDR3 DNA is TGCGCCAGCAGCCAAGACGGATCACCCCCTCTCTCTGGGGCCAACGTCCTGACTTTC. Translating it yields CASSQDGSPPLSGANVLTF.

This clone was seen a single time. The genes are TRBV5-1 and TRBJ1-1; tentative D call: TRBD1 (6 bases). V was trimmed by 1 base and J by 3 bases, leaving 16 bases between them. Germline-derived CDR1 and CDR2 are SGHRS and YFSETQ. This CDR3 spans 16 amino acids. CDR3 sequence reads: CASSLYGGNSDTEAFF. The DNA of the CDR3 is TGCGCCAGCAGCTTGTATGGGGGCAACTCGGACACTGAAGCTTTCTTT.